This T cell receptor beta chain was captured in a study of blood T cell repertoires in COVID-19. The CDR3 extends over 15 amino acids. V shed 4 bases and J shed 8 bases, with 18 bases lying between them. CDR1 is MGHRA, CDR2 YSYEKL, per germline. Assay: immunoSEQ multiplex PCR; the TCRdb copy retains only in-frame clones and omits some. The sample contains about 52,000 clones, 82% of which appear only once. Seattle patients were enrolled during active infection and followed longitudinally. The sample comprised peripheral blood. The sequence was obtained from an elderly man with COVID-19, enrolled during active disease. The chain joins TRBV4-1 to TRBJ2-1, with D possibly matching TRBD2 (6 bases). CDR3 protein: CASSRDRPGRYEQFF. The CDR3 DNA reads as TGCGCCAGCAGCCGAGATCGGCCAGGGAGGTATGAGCAGTTCTTC.